This T cell receptor beta chain was profiled in a study of shared clonotypes between healthy human individuals. Clones were sequenced by immunoSEQ multiplex PCR, and TCRdb holds only the in-frame ones, with some missing. The table includes 950,000 to 1,100,000 clones, around three quarters detected once. With 4 bases removed from V and 0 bases from J, the gap between germline ends came to 12 bases. CDR1 is LNHNV and CDR2 is YYDKDF in the germline V gene (reference sequence). The CDR3 length is 16 residues. This sequence joins TRBV15 and TRBJ1-4; D ambiguous. The sequenced material came from memory CD4+ T cells from PBMCs. The subset: CD45RA-negative fraction. The sequence came from a man between 18 and 29 years old in good health. Some clones in this sample may be carry-over from other donors' samples. This CDR3 reads CATSTTFSATNEKLFF. The CDR3 DNA reads TGTGCCACCAGCACTACATTCTCGGCAACTAATGAAAAACTGTTTTTT.